Below, 9 T cell receptor beta chains from the same sample are listed, as sequenced in a study of blood T cell repertoires in COVID-19. The assay was immunoSEQ multiplex PCR, and TCRdb's table has in-frame clones only and misses some. The table includes about 64,000 clones, 78% detected once. Sequencing was performed on peripheral blood. These receptors were obtained from a man in his sixties with COVID-19, enrolled during active disease.

The rearrangement joins TRBV6-4 to TRBJ2-1, with a possible D match to TRBD2 (6 bases). Germline-derived CDR1 and CDR2 are MRHNA and SNTAGT. CDR3 length equals 14 residues. Trimming removed 8 bases at V and 9 bases at J, with 20 bases between. The CDR3 loop reads CASSTILAGGEQFF. CDR3 DNA sequence: TGTGCCAGCTCTACTATACTAGCTGGGGGTGAGCAGTTCTTC.

V gene TRBV5-1 combines with J gene TRBJ2-1, with D possibly TRBD1 on 5 matching bases. CDR3 length: 12 amino acids. V lost 4 bases and J lost 9, with 11 bases in between. CDR1 SGHRS and CDR2 YFSETQ come from the germline V gene. Written as DNA, the CDR3 is TGCGCCAGCAGCATGCAGGGAAGTGAGCAGTTCTTC. Protein product: CASSMQGSEQFF.

CDR3 in DNA: TGCGCCAGCAGCCCCGGGACAGCCTATGGCTACACCTTC. Encoded protein: CASSPGTAYGYTF. The V and J genes are TRBV5-1 and TRBJ1-2, with TRBD1 matching 7 bases. Germline assignment: CDR1 SGHRS and CDR2 YFSETQ. CDR3 length: 13 residues. V lost 4 bases and J lost 4; bases outside the gene matches: 4. Variable domain in full (rest from reference TRBV5-1 and TRBJ1-2): KAGVTQTPRYLIKTRGQQVTLSCSPISGHRSVSWYQQTPGQGLQFLFEYFSETQRNKGNFPGRFSGRQFSNSRSEMNVSTLELGDSALYLCASSPGTAYGYTFGSGTRLTVV.

Only a few counts were recorded for this clone. The chain couples TRBV5-1 to TRBJ1-6; TRBD1 agrees at 10 bases. Germline V gene data show CDR1 as SGHRS and CDR2 as YFSETQ. This CDR3 region has 16 residues. The V segment lost 3 bases and the J segment 9 bases; nucleotides outside the gene matches: 9. This chain's CDR3 is CASSSTGTGVGSPLHF. In nucleotides, the CDR3 is TGCGCCAGCAGCTCAACCGGGACAGGGGTTGGTTCACCCCTCCACTTT.

The sample holds a few counts of this clone. The rearrangement uses TRBV12-5 and TRBJ1-5; D uncertain. V gave up 4 bases and J gave up 6 bases, with 10 bases separating them. The CDR3 is 13 residues long. The germline gives CDR1 LGHNT, CDR2 FRNRAP. The CDR3 coding sequence is TGTGCTAGTGGTTCCGGGTTTCTTCAGCCCCAGCATTTT. Encoded protein: CASGSGFLQPQHF.

This clone was picked up one time. The chain carries TRBV4-1 and TRBJ2-7; 10 nucleotides agree with TRBD1. V was clipped by 3 bases and J by 2 bases; unmatched bases: 7. This CDR3 has 16 amino acids. Germline CDR1 reads MGHRA; CDR2 reads YSYEKL. The CDR3 here is CASSQGTGAGPYEQYF. In DNA form, the CDR3 reads TGCGCCAGCAGCCAGGGGACAGGGGCTGGGCCCTACGAGCAGTACTTC.

This chain links TRBV7-9 with TRBJ1-2; no firm D call. The length of the CDR3 is 16 residues. The germline V and J ends were trimmed by 4 bases and 6 bases, with 21 bases remaining between them. Germline-derived CDR1 and CDR2 are SEHNR and FQNEAQ (reference sequence). For the CDR3, the DNA is TGTGCCAGCAGCTCCCGGGTGGGGAGGGTTTCTAATGGCTACACCTTC. It translates to CASSSRVGRVSNGYTF.

The chain recombines TRBV6-5 with TRBJ2-1; TRBD2 agrees at 13 bases. Unmatched junction bases numbered 2, after V lost 4 bases and J lost 5 bases. Looked up from germline, CDR1 is MNHEY and CDR2 is SVGAGI. The CDR3 consists of 15 residues. For the CDR3, the DNA is TGTGCCAGCAGTTCGACTAGCGGGGGGAACAATGAGCAGTTCTTC. Its translation: CASSSTSGGNNEQFF.

The V call is TRBV29-1, the J call TRBJ1-2; no firm D call. The CDR3 consists of 14 residues. V lost 0 bases, J lost 1 base, and 9 bases lay in between. Germline V CDR1 and CDR2: SQVTM, ANQGSEA. The CDR3 DNA reads as TGCAGCGTTGAAGAGCCCGGTAGTAACTATGGCTACACCTTC. This gives the protein CSVEEPGSNYGYTF. The variable domain in full, with the rest retrieved from reference TRBV29-1 and TRBJ1-2, is SAVISQKPSRDICQRGTSLTIQCQVDSQVTMMFWYRQQPGQSLTLIATANQGSEATYESGFVIDKFPISRPNLTFSTLTVSNMSPEDSSIYLCSVEEPGSNYGYTFGSGTRLTVV.